The rows below give T cell receptor beta chains drawn from one sample of a study of T cell repertoires in cytomegalovirus infection. Their specific antigens are unknown. TCRdb fed the reads into MiXCR, producing one record per CDR3 protein. The table has some 7,600 distinct CDR3 sequences, approximately 49% seen once. Specimen: PBMCs, sequenced either directly or after in vitro stimulation (not recorded which). Source of these receptors: a human donor in good health (CMV status not recorded). Some clones in this sample may be carry-over from other donors' samples. Both conserved end residues are part of each CDR3. Fields, in order: V gene, D gene, clone size, J gene, CDR3 DNA, CDR3 protein. D genes are given only for firm matches. For some rows the clone size is stated as once, few or many, or as a class when expanded; others skip it.

>TRBV19|TRBD1|many|TRBJ2-3
TGTGCCAGTAGTTCTCACCGGGACAGGGGGGAAGATACGCAGTATTTT
CASSSHRDRGEDTQYF
>TRBV7-2|TRBD1|few|TRBJ2-7
TGTGCCAGCAGCCTACCCCCCGGGACAGGGATCGAGCAGTACTTC
CASSLPPGTGIEQYF
>TRBV7-6|-|-|TRBJ1-3
TGTGCCTCACAGGGATCGGCCACTCTGGAAAACACCATATATTTT
CASQGSATLENTIYF
>TRBV10-3|TRBD2|-|TRBJ2-3
TGTGCAATCAGAAATGGCGGGAGGGCGACAGATACGCAGTATTTT
CAIRNGGRATDTQYF
>TRBV12-5|-|-|TRBJ2-1
TGTGCTAGTGGTTTTGTATCGGTAATAGGTGCCGTCACCTACCATGAGCAGTTCTTC
CASGFVSVIGAVTYHEQFF
>TRBV7-6|-|once|TRBJ2-7
TGTGCCAGCAGCTTAGGACAACAGTGGATCTCCTACGAGCAGCACTTC
CASSLGQQWISYEQHF
>TRBV6-6|-|few|TRBJ2-7
TGTGCCAGCAGTGAGGAAACCTACGAGCAGTACTTC
CASSEETYEQYF
>TRBV7-6|-|-|TRBJ2-2
TGTGCCAGCAGCCCGGGCCCAGGAGTGACAGATAACACCGGGGAGCTGTTTTTT
CASSPGPGVTDNTGELFF
>TRBV4-2|-|-|TRBJ1-2
TGTGCCAGCCGCCAAGCAGGGGTGTACAGGGTCGAACTAATCCTAAAGCTAAACTATTGCTACACCTTC
CASRQAGVYRVELILKLNYCYTF
>TRBV4-3|-|-|TRBJ1-6
TGCGCCAGCAGCCAAGATCATGGGGAGAATTCACCCCTCCACTTT
CASSQDHGENSPLHF
>TRBV12-3/TRBV12-4|-|-|TRBJ2-1
TGTGCCAGCAGTTTAGCCCCTTACTTGAGTTCCAATGAGCAGTTCTTC
CASSLAPYLSSNEQFF
>TRBV7-3|-|medium-sized|TRBJ2-1
TGTGCCAGCAGCCAAGGGTCCTACAATGAGCAGTTCTTC
CASSQGSYNEQFF
>TRBV7-8|-|-|TRBJ2-7
TGTGCCAGCAGCTTACCCCTCCGGACCGGTCTCGAGCAGTACTTC
CASSLPLRTGLEQYF
>TRBV5-1|-|few|TRBJ2-1
TGCGACAGCAGCTTGTTCTCGACATCGTGCAATGAGCAGTTCTTC
CDSSLFSTSCNEQFF
>TRBV7-2|-|-|TRBJ1-1
TGTGCCAGCAGCTTAGATTCTAGGGGCTCTAACACTGAAGATTTCTGG
CASSLDSRGSNTEDFW
>TRBV28|-|few|TRBJ2-2
TGTGCCAGCAGTTCACCATCCCGGGAGCTGTTTTTT
CASSSPSRELFF
>TRBV7-9|-|many|TRBJ1-4
TGTGCCAGCAGCTTAGCGCTTGGTGCAACTAATGAAAAACTGTTTTTT
CASSLALGATNEKLFF
>TRBV6-1|-|many|TRBJ1-5
TGTGCCAGCAGTCTTGGGACAACTAGCAATCAGCCCCAGCATTTT
CASSLGTTSNQPQHF
>TRBV7-8|TRBD2|-|TRBJ2-1
TGTGCCAGCAGACCGACTAGCGGGAGTACTACCTACAATGAGCAGTTCTTC
CASRPTSGSTTYNEQFF
>TRBV7-2|-|-|TRBJ2-1
TGTGCCAGCAGCTTAGTTTTCCCATCCAATGAGCAGTTCTTC
CASSLVFPSNEQFF
>TRBV7-6|TRBD1|medium-sized|TRBJ1-2
TGTGCCAGCAGCTTGACCCCGGGACAGAACTATGGCTACACCTTC
CASSLTPGQNYGYTF
>TRBV18|-|many|TRBJ2-7
TGTGCCAGCTCACCACCCTGGGACGGAAAGGGCGAGCAGTACTTC
CASSPPWDGKGEQYF
>TRBV3-1|-|-|TRBJ1-3
TGTGCCAGCAGCCAAATTGGGTCGGGATTCAACTCTGGAAACACCATATATTTT
CASSQIGSGFNSGNTIYF
>TRBV12-5|-|-|TRBJ2-1
TGTGCTAGTGGTTTGGTATCGGTAATATTGGCCGTCCCCTCCCCTGAGCAGTTCTTC
CASGLVSVILAVPSPEQFF
>TRBV27|-|-|TRBJ1-6
TGTGCCAGCAGGGACTGGGGTTCACCCCTCCACTTT
CASRDWGSPLHF
>TRBV7-8|TRBD1|many|TRBJ2-1
TGTGCCAGCAGCTTACGGGCGGCAGGGGGAAATGAGCAGTTCTTC
CASSLRAAGGNEQFF
>TRBV28|-|-|TRBJ1-1
TGTGCCAGCAGTCTCCTTTGGGGAGGAGAAGCTTTCTTT
CASSLLWGGEAFF
>TRBV27|-|-|TRBJ2-3
TGTGCCAGTCACGTCGCTACGTCGTATTTT
CASHVATSYF
>TRBV10-3|-|few|TRBJ2-4
TGTGCCATCAGTGTAGAAGGGATGAAAAACATTCAGTACTTC
CAISVEGMKNIQYF
>TRBV19|-|few|TRBJ1-1
TGTGCCAGTAGTATTGGCAGGACGAACACTGAAGCTTTCTTT
CASSIGRTNTEAFF
>TRBV19|-|few|TRBJ1-5
TGTGCCAGTAGTTCAATATATACCGGTAAATGTGAAGACAATCAGCCCCAGCATTTT
CASSSIYTGKCEDNQPQHF
>TRBV19|-|-|TRBJ1-5
TGTGCCAGTAGTTCAATATATACAGGTACAGGTGAAGACAATCATCCCCCGCATTTT
CASSSIYTGTGEDNHPPHF
>TRBV7-6|-|many|TRBJ2-5
TGTGCCAGCAGCTTAGGAGCTAGTCCCCAAGAGACCCAGTACTTC
CASSLGASPQETQYF
>TRBV7-2|TRBD2|-|TRBJ2-1
TGTGCCCGCAGCCAGGCGGGAGTCCGGAATGAGCAGTTATTC
CARSQAGVRNEQLF
>TRBV28|TRBD1|-|TRBJ1-2
TGTGCCAGCGCCCCTGAGGGGGCCAACTATGGCTACACCTTC
CASAPEGANYGYTF
>TRBV4-2|TRBD1|-|TRBJ1-2
TGTGCCAGCCAAGCAGGGGTGGACAGGGTCGAACTAATCCTAAAGCTAAACTATGGCTACACCTTC
CASQAGVDRVELILKLNYGYTF
>TRBV6-1|-|-|TRBJ1-1
TGTGCCAGCAGACAGGGTGTCGTTGAAGCTTTCTTT
CASRQGVVEAFF
>TRBV19|-|many|TRBJ2-6
TGTGCCAGTCAACAGAGCTCTGGGGCCAACGTCCTGACTTTC
CASQQSSGANVLTF
>TRBV12-3/TRBV12-4|-|many|TRBJ2-6
TGTGCCAGCAGTTTAGGAGCCTCAACCTCTGGGGCCAACGTCCTGACTTTC
CASSLGASTSGANVLTF
>TRBV20-1|-|-|TRBJ2-7
TGCAGTTCTAGAGGGTTGGAGGTCCTCTCCTACGATCCGTACTTC
CSSRGLEVLSYDPYF
>TRBV5-4|-|-|TRBJ2-7
TGTGCCAGCAGCTTGGCCAACGGATACGAGCAGTACTTC
CASSLANGYEQYF
>TRBV19|-|-|TRBJ2-1
TGTGCCAGTAGTACCGTCCGGGACGGGAGAGAGTTCTTC
CASSTVRDGREFF
>TRBV18|-|-|TRBJ1-1
TGTGCCAGCTCACCCAGACTGGACATTAGCACTGAAGCTTTCTTT
CASSPRLDISTEAFF
>TRBV2|-|few|TRBJ2-1
TGTGCCAGCAGTGAAGTTTCGGCCGGTTACAATGAGCAGTTCTTC
CASSEVSAGYNEQFF
>TRBV5-8|-|many|TRBJ2-5
TGTGCCAGCAGCTTGGGTTTAGAGCTACGACCTGGAGGGGAGACCCAGTACTTC
CASSLGLELRPGGETQYF
>TRBV7-2|-|many|TRBJ1-1
TGTGCCAGCAGCCCACTAAACATTGGAGGCGGTGAAGCTTTCTTT
CASSPLNIGGGEAFF
>TRBV5-5|TRBD1|-|TRBJ1-2
TGTGCCAGCACCTTGACAGGGGGTTGCTACACCTTC
CASTLTGGCYTF